This TCR beta chain originates from a study of T cell responses to AZD1222 COVID-19 vaccine. Only in-frame clones appear in the TCRdb table, and some are missing; sequencing was by immunoSEQ multiplex PCR. The sample has fewer than 150,000 clones; 90% to 95% are singletons. To note about this clone: The antigen is undetermined.

Notes on the study in general: There were repertoire samples only from the period after the peak T cell response.

This receptor was identified in an adult who received the AZD1222 COVID-19 vaccine. Sample: peripheral blood, taken 28 days after the second AZD1222 dose.

The CDR3 here is CASSPGDRVYGYTF. The CDR3 DNA is TGTGCCAGCTCACCGGGGGACAGGGTCTATGGCTACACCTTC. V and J are TRBV18 and TRBJ1-2; 9 positions agree with TRBD1. CDR3 length: 14 residues. The ends lost 3 bases at V and 4 bases at J; junction bases unmatched: 3. The germline V gene encodes CDR1 KGHSH and CDR2 LQKENI.